Each of the 28 T cell receptor beta chains below was sequenced from the same sample in a study of blood T cell repertoires in COVID-19. The data were produced by immunoSEQ multiplex PCR, yet TCRdb's version contains in-frame clones alone and is incomplete. The table shows 150,000 to 200,000 clones, with 85% occurring only once. Sequencing was done on a sample of peripheral blood. The receptors stem from a person aged 70 to 85 with COVID-19, enrolled during active disease.

V gene TRBV2 combines with J gene TRBJ2-7; D is unclear. Trimming pared 4 bases from V and 1 base from J, leaving 14 bases between. CDR1 SNHLY and CDR2 FYNNEI come from the germline V gene. This CDR3 has 15 amino acids. The DNA for the CDR3 is TGTGCCAGCAGTGGACTGGGTGGCCGATCCTACGAGCAGTACTTC. It translates to CASSGLGGRSYEQYF. The full variable domain, its missing parts supplied by reference TRBV2 and TRBJ2-7, is EPEVTQTPSHQVTQMGQEVILRCVPISNHLYFYWYRQILGQKVEFLVSFYNNEISEKSEIFDDQFSVERPDGSNFTLKIRSTKLEDSAMYFCASSGLGGRSYEQYFGPGTRLTVT.

A single count supports this clone. V gene TRBV19 combines with J gene TRBJ2-7; 7 bases are a match to TRBD1. The CDR3 is 14 residues long. Germline trimming cut 6 bases from V and 2 bases from J; bases unmatched to any gene: 7. Germline-derived CDR1 and CDR2 are LNHDA and SQIVND (reference sequence). CDR3 in amino acids: CASRLRQGAYEQYF. CDR3 nucleotide sequence: TGTGCCAGTAGACTACGACAGGGAGCCTACGAGCAGTACTTC.

This rearrangement joins TRBV18 to TRBJ2-5; D ambiguous. The V gene lost 3 bases and the J gene lost 5 bases, with 10 bases spanning the gap. Looked up from germline, CDR1 is KGHSH and CDR2 is LQKENI. This CDR3 spans 13 amino acids. As DNA, the CDR3 is TGTGCCAGCTCACCGACGGAGAGGGAGACCCAGTACTTC. It specifies CASSPTERETQYF.

This clone was counted a single time. V is TRBV9 and J is TRBJ2-2; 12 positions match TRBD1. CDR1 SGDLS and CDR2 YYNGEE come from the germline V gene. J gave up 0 bases and V 0 bases, and 12 bases lay outside the gene matches. The length of the CDR3 is 21 residues. The CDR3 DNA reads as TGTGCCAGCAGCGTAGGGTTGATCGGGACAGGGGGCGGACCGAACACCGGGGAGCTGTTTTTT. Translation gives CASSVGLIGTGGGPNTGELFF.

The chain links TRBV7-9 to TRBJ1-4; 8 positions agree with TRBD1. The CDR3 runs 14 residues. CDR1 SEHNR and CDR2 FQNEAQ come from the germline V gene (reference sequence). V dropped 4 bases and J dropped 7; count of bases not matched to a gene: 5. The DNA of the CDR3 is TGTGCCAGCAGCTCGACGGACAGGGCTGAAAAACTGTTTTTT. Its translation: CASSSTDRAEKLFF.

The gene calls are TRBV5-6 and TRBJ2-3, with 10 bases identical to TRBD1. V trimming: 6 bases; J trimming: 2 bases; junction bases outside the gene matches: 6. The CDR3 is made up of 15 amino acids. CDR1 and CDR2 (germline): SGHDT, YYEEEE. The CDR3 nucleotides read TGTGCCAGCACCCCCGGGACAGGGGACACAGATACGCAGTATTTT. Amino acids: CASTPGTGDTDTQYF. Supplemented by reference TRBV5-6 and TRBJ2-3, the full variable domain reads DAGVTQSPTHLIKTRGQQVTLRCSPKSGHDTVSWYQQALGQGPQFIFQYYEEEERQRGNFPDRFSGHQFPNYSSELNVNALLLGDSALYLCASTPGTGDTDTQYFGPGTRLTVL.

The chain carries TRBV12-5 and TRBJ2-3, with TRBD1 matching 10 bases. V lost 4 bases and J lost 8; bases outside the gene matches: 18. Germline lookup yields CDR1 LGHNT and CDR2 FRNRAP. There are 18 residues in the CDR3. The CDR3 loop reads CASGSSWGGQGRPGTQYF. The CDR3 bases are TGTGCTAGTGGTTCGTCCTGGGGGGGACAGGGGCGTCCGGGTACGCAGTATTTT.

The DNA for the CDR3 is TGCAGCGTTGGGGAGCAAGAGACCCAGTACTTC. Amino acids: CSVGEQETQYF. V is TRBV29-1 and J is TRBJ2-5; D is possibly TRBD2 (5 bases). This CDR3 contains 11 residues. Germline-derived CDR1 and CDR2 are SQVTM and ANQGSEA. The V and J ends lost 4 bases and 2 bases respectively, with 5 bases between them.

The chain joins TRBV3-1 (or the pseudogene TRBV3-2) to TRBJ2-2; perhaps TRBD1 as D (6 bases). The CDR3 contains 13 residues. Trimming removed 6 bases at V and 7 bases at J, with 12 bases between. CDR1 is LGHDT and CDR2 is YNNKEL in the germline V gene (reference sequence). In DNA form, the CDR3 reads TGTGCCAGCAGTAGGCAGGGGCGCGGGGAGCTGTTTTTT. Protein: CASSRQGRGELFF.

The table lists this clone with a count of one. The CDR3, as DNA: TGCGCCAGCAGCCGAGGGCCGACTAACTATGGCTACACCTTC. Translated: CASSRGPTNYGYTF. The chain couples TRBV4-1 to TRBJ1-2; D gene ambiguous. CDR3 length: 14 residues. From germline, CDR1 is MGHRA and CDR2 YSYEKL. V was clipped by 4 bases and J by 0 bases, with 9 bases between them.

The chain joins TRBV28 to TRBJ2-5; D possibly corresponds to TRBD1 (5 bases). This CDR3 spans 13 amino acids. From germline, CDR1 is MDHEN and CDR2 SYDVKM. Trimming took off 5 bases at V and 5 bases at J, with 12 bases between the two ends. The CDR3: CASSGAPRETQYF. DNA for the CDR3: TGTGCCAGCAGTGGGGCCCCTCGGGAGACCCAGTACTTC.

The chain uses TRBV28 and TRBJ2-7; 8 bases agree with TRBD1. Losses at the gene ends were 6 bases for V and 3 bases for J; bases not matched to a gene: 16. This CDR3 region has 17 residues. In germline, CDR1 is MDHEN, CDR2 SYDVKM. Here the CDR3 DNA reads TGTGCCAGCAGGATTCCGATCGCAGGGGGCCGTTACTACGAGCAGTACTTC. This encodes CASRIPIAGGRYYEQYF.

This chain joins TRBV7-2 and TRBJ2-4, with unresolved D. Germline V gene data show CDR1 as SGHTA and CDR2 as FQGNSA. The CDR3 is made up of 14 amino acids. The V end lost 5 bases, the J end lost 9 bases, and 17 bases lay between the germline ends. The CDR3 here is CASSAQNQAGIQYF. The CDR3 nucleotides are TGTGCCAGCAGCGCACAGAACCAAGCTGGCATTCAGTACTTC. The full variable domain, in which reference TRBV7-2 and TRBJ2-4 provide the parts outside the CDR3, is GAGVSQSPSNKVTEKGKDVELRCDPISGHTALYWYRQSLGQGLEFLIYFQGNSAPDKSGLPSDRFSAERTGGSVSTLTIQRTQQEDSAVYLCASSAQNQAGIQYFGAGTRLSVL.

This clone showed up just once. V usage is TRBV30 and J usage is TRBJ2-3; 14 bases fit TRBD2. The CDR3 contains 16 residues. The V gene end was trimmed by 1 base and the J gene end by 4 bases; junction bases not matched to a gene: 4. Germline CDR1 and CDR2: GTSNPN and SVGIG (reference sequence). The DNA of the CDR3 is TGTGCCTGGAGTGATCTGGGACTAGCGGGAGCAGATACGCAGTATTTT. Translation: CAWSDLGLAGADTQYF.

This chain uses TRBV10-3 with TRBJ1-1; D possibly corresponds to TRBD1 (5 bases). Germline V gives CDR1 ENHRY, CDR2 SYGVKD. Trimming stripped 2 bases from V and 1 base from J, with 11 bases between. The length of the CDR3 is 15 residues. In DNA, the CDR3 is TGTGCCATCAGTGAGAGGAGGGGAGGGAACACTGAAGCTTTCTTT. As protein: CAISERRGGNTEAFF.

CDR3 in amino acids: CASSLAKIGRVGGNSEAFF. In DNA form, the CDR3 reads TGTGCCAGCAGCTTAGCTAAAATCGGGCGGGTAGGGGGCAACTCTGAAGCTTTCTTT. The chain recombines TRBV7-9 with TRBJ1-1, with TRBD1 matching 7 bases. V gave up 0 bases and J gave up 6 bases; unmatched junction bases: 19. Looked up from germline, CDR1 is SEHNR and CDR2 is FQNEAQ (reference sequence). This CDR3 has 19 residues.

The rearrangement joins TRBV5-6 to TRBJ2-2; possibly TRBD1 for D (5 bases). Trimming left V 2 bases short and J 6 bases short, with 8 bases between. Germline values: CDR1 SGHDT, CDR2 YYEEEE. CDR3 length: 13 amino acids. The CDR3 nucleotides read TGTGCCAGCAGCTTAGCAGGGCCCGGGGAGCTGTTTTTT. Translated, it gives CASSLAGPGELFF.

The chain links TRBV7-2 to TRBJ2-1; D is possibly TRBD2 (6 bases). From germline, CDR1 is SGHTA and CDR2 FQGNSA. V was shortened by 2 bases and J by 0 bases, with 17 bases between the two germline ends. The CDR3 length is 18 residues. The CDR3 reads CASSLYPSVGGSYNEQFF. The DNA of the CDR3 is TGTGCCAGCAGCTTATATCCCTCCGTCGGGGGCTCCTACAATGAGCAGTTCTTC.

The gene calls are TRBV3-1 (or the pseudogene TRBV3-2) and TRBJ1-1; maybe TRBD1 (5 bases). V lost 0 bases to trimming and J lost 8 bases, with 7 bases between them. This CDR3 has 12 amino acids. From germline, CDR1 is LGHDT and CDR2 YNNKEL (reference sequence). The CDR3 DNA reads TGTGCCAGCAGCCAAGACCACAGGGAAGCTTTCTTT. Translation: CASSQDHREAFF.

This chain connects TRBV15 to TRBJ2-7, with 9 nucleotides matching TRBD1. Germline CDR1 LNHNV, CDR2 YYDKDF (reference sequence). There are 14 residues in the CDR3. V lost 6 bases to trimming and J lost 4 bases; unmatched junction nucleotides: 7. In DNA, the CDR3 is TGTGCCACCAGTACCCCGGGACAGGGATACGAGCAGTACTTC. This gives the protein CATSTPGQGYEQYF.

In the case of this clone: One junction end does not reproduce the germline sequence, and a read error may be involved. The rearrangement links TRBV2 to TRBJ1-2, with D possibly TRBD1 on 5 matching bases. The CDR3 extends over 15 amino acids. CDR1 and CDR2 (germline): SNHLY, FYNNEI. This CDR3 is CASREGHTYNYGYTF. The DNA of the CDR3 is TGTGCCAGCAGGGAAGGACACACATATAACTATGGCTACACCTTC.

The chain has TRBV14 and TRBJ1-2; the D gene is possibly TRBD1 (6 bases). This CDR3 is built from 12 residues. CDR1 and CDR2 (germline): SGHDN, FVKESK. Trimming stripped 4 bases from V and 7 bases from J, with 10 bases between. The CDR3 region is CASSRSQGGYTF. As DNA, the CDR3 is TGTGCCAGCAGCCGTTCACAGGGTGGCTACACCTTC.

This sequence joins TRBV7-2 and TRBJ2-5; the D gene is possibly TRBD1 (6 bases). The V gene lost 5 bases and the J gene lost 5 bases, with 18 bases spanning the gap. Germline-derived CDR1 and CDR2 are SGHTA and FQGNSA. The CDR3 contains 15 residues. CDR3 loop: CASSQQTGFWETQYF. Here the CDR3 DNA reads TGTGCCAGCAGCCAACAAACAGGGTTCTGGGAGACCCAGTACTTC.

The V gene is TRBV7-2, the J gene TRBJ1-2; D unresolved. Germline V gene data show CDR1 as SGHTA and CDR2 as FQGNSA. The length of the CDR3 is 13 residues. V lost 8 bases to trimming and J lost 0 bases, with 10 bases between them. The CDR3 spells CASQRSTNYGYTF. As DNA, the CDR3 is TGTGCCAGCCAGAGGTCGACTAACTATGGCTACACCTTC.

The genes are TRBV21-1 and TRBJ1-2. TRBV21-1 is assigned pseudogene status. CDR3 size: 14 residues. CDR3 in amino acids: CASPPRRVSCGYTF. The CDR3 nucleotides read TGTGCCAGCCCCCCGAGGAGGGTGAGTTGTGGCTACACCTTC.

The rearrangement uses TRBV2 and TRBJ2-2; 8 positions agree with TRBD2. Germline lookup yields CDR1 SNHLY and CDR2 FYNNEI. V lost 5 bases and J lost 0; bases outside the gene matches: 8. This CDR3 is 17 amino acids long. CDR3 sequence (DNA): TGTGCCAGCAGTCGGGGGGGAACCTACGCGAACACCGGGGAGCTGTTTTTT. Translated: CASSRGGTYANTGELFF.

The rearrangement joins TRBV2 to TRBJ2-2; no firm D call. The CDR3 extends over 12 amino acids. Germline V gives CDR1 SNHLY, CDR2 FYNNEI. Trimming took 6 bases from V and 6 from J, leaving 8 bases between them. CDR3 coding DNA: TGTGCCAGCAGGCGAATTTCCGGGGAGCTGTTTTTT. This gives the protein CASRRISGELFF.

The chain recombines TRBV10-3 with TRBJ2-1; 11 positions match TRBD2. This CDR3 is 16 amino acids long. CDR1 is ENHRY and CDR2 is SYGVKD in the germline V gene. V was clipped by 4 bases and J by 7 bases; unmatched bases: 9. CDR3 DNA: TGTGCCATCAGTGGTGCTTTTGTAGCGGGAGGGAATGAGCAGTTCTTC. Protein: CAISGAFVAGGNEQFF.